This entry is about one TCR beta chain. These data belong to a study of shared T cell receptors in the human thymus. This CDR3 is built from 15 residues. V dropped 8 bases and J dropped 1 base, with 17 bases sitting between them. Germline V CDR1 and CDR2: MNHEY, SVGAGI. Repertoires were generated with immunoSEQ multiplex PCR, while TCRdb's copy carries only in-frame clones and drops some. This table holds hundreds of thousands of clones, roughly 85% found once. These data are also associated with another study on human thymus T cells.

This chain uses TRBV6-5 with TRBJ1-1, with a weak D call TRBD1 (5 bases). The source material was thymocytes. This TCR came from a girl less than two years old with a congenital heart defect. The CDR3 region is CASYLGGGANTEAFF. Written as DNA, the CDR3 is TGTGCCAGCTATTTGGGGGGAGGGGCGAACACTGAAGCTTTCTTT.